This is a list of T cell receptor beta chains from one sample in a study of blood T cell repertoires in COVID-19. Assay: immunoSEQ multiplex PCR; the TCRdb copy retains only in-frame clones and omits some. The sample includes fewer than 250,000 clones, approximately 80% of them seen just once. The source material was peripheral blood. The receptors stem from a woman older than 75 with acute or convalescent COVID-19. Each CDR3 is given with its conserved first and last residue. Each record gives: J gene, clone size, D gene, V gene, CDR3 protein, CDR3 DNA. D genes are given only for firm matches. Size values are once, few and many counts, or a class for expanded clones, and some rows have none.

>TRBJ2-2|once|NA|TRBV27
CASSLSGRANTGELFF
TGTGCCAGCAGTTTATCGGGCAGGGCTAACACCGGGGAGCTGTTTTTT
>TRBJ2-5|once|TRBD1|TRBV5-3
CARSLRDRETQYF
TGTGCCAGAAGCTTGAGGGACAGAGAGACCCAGTACTTC
>TRBJ1-3|NA|NA|TRBV7-9
CASSLAGGTGNTIYF
TGTGCCAGCAGCTTAGCGGGGGGAACTGGAAACACCATATATTTT
>TRBJ1-5|NA|TRBD1|TRBV19
CASSIRAPHRDSLYSNQPQHF
TGTGCCAGTAGTATTCGTGCGCCCCACCGGGACAGCCTTTATAGCAATCAGCCCCAGCATTTT
>TRBJ1-1|NA|NA|TRBV19
CASSMDNPVGAFF
TGTGCCAGTAGTATGGACAACCCTGTGGGAGCTTTCTTT
>TRBJ2-7|NA|TRBD1|TRBV10-3
CAISAPETGGGEQYF
TGTGCCATCAGTGCCCCCGAGACAGGGGGCGGTGAGCAGTACTTC
>TRBJ2-3|NA|TRBD1|TRBV9
CASSDPRGDTQYF
TGTGCCAGCAGTGACCCCAGGGGGGATACGCAGTATTTT
>TRBJ2-7|many|NA|TRBV10-3
CATQNSYEQYF
TGTGCCACCCAAAACTCCTACGAGCAGTACTTC
>TRBJ1-1|NA|NA|TRBV21-1
CASSHMSTTDARDTEAFF
TGTGCCAGCAGCCATATGTCCACGACAGACGCCAGGGATACTGAAGCTTTCTTT
>TRBJ2-2|NA|TRBD2|TRBV7-3
CASSLRVGLAFDTGELFF
TGTGCCAGCAGCTTAAGGGTCGGACTAGCGTTTGACACCGGGGAGCTGTTTTTT
>TRBJ2-3|NA|NA|TRBV7-3
CASSSSGATDTQYF
TGTGCCAGCAGCTCCAGTGGAGCCACAGATACGCAGTATTTT
>TRBJ2-5|NA|TRBD1|TRBV4-1
CASSQAGRQGTETQYF
TGCGCCAGCAGCCAAGCCGGGCGACAGGGGACCGAGACCCAGTACTTC
>TRBJ1-6|NA|TRBD1|TRBV11-2
CASSPQGGNSPLHF
TGTGCCAGCAGCCCACAGGGGGGGAATTCACCCCTCCACTTT
>TRBJ2-7|NA|NA|TRBV7-2
CASSFASYEQYF
TGTGCCAGCAGCTTTGCGTCCTACGAGCAGTACTTC
>TRBJ1-2|NA|TRBD1|TRBV10-3
CAITLSGTGNGYTF
TGTGCCATCACTCTCTCCGGGACAGGGAATGGCTACACCTTC
>TRBJ2-5|NA|NA|TRBV11-2
CASSLGVRGKGETQYF
TGTGCCAGCAGCTTAGGAGTCAGGGGTAAAGGAGAGACCCAGTACTTC
>TRBJ2-3|NA|TRBD2|TRBV3-1/TRBV3-2
CASSQDPSGGAVDTQYF
TGTGCCAGCAGCCAAGATCCGAGCGGGGGGGCCGTGGATACGCAGTATTTT
>TRBJ1-5|NA|NA|TRBV30
CAWSVQGYQPQHF
TGTGCCTGGAGTGTTCAGGGGTATCAGCCCCAGCATTTT
>TRBJ2-3|once|NA|TRBV7-9
CASSLQLRDYTQYF
TGTGCCAGCAGCTTACAGTTGCGCGACTATACGCAGTATTTT
>TRBJ1-6|NA|NA|TRBV19
CASSPRLGAYNSPLHF
TGTGCCAGTAGTCCCCGTTTAGGGGCCTATAATTCACCCCTCCACTTT
>TRBJ2-3|NA|TRBD2|TRBV18
CASSPGLAGLRTDTQYF
TGTGCCAGCTCACCAGGACTAGCGGGGTTGCGCACAGATACGCAGTATTTT
>TRBJ2-7|few|TRBD1|TRBV10-3
CAISLQGYEQYF
TGTGCCATCAGTTTACAGGGGTACGAGCAGTACTTC
>TRBJ2-7|NA|NA|TRBV19
CASSTARSSYEQYF
TGTGCCAGTAGTACAGCACGGAGCTCCTACGAGCAGTACTTC
>TRBJ2-3|once|NA|TRBV15
CATSRDSDTTQYF
TGTGCCACCAGCAGAGATTCAGACACGACGCAGTATTTT
>TRBJ2-2|NA|TRBD2|TRBV2
CASSGLAGAGELFF
TGTGCCAGCAGTGGGCTAGCGGGCGCCGGGGAGCTGTTTTTT
>TRBJ1-2|NA|TRBD1|TRBV30
CAWLGQGAFFDGYTF
TGTGCCTGGTTGGGACAGGGGGCATTTTTCGATGGCTACACCTTC
>TRBJ1-2|few|NA|TRBV19
CASTPQAGANYGYTF
TGTGCCAGTACTCCCCAAGCAGGGGCTAACTATGGCTACACCTTC
>TRBJ2-5|few|TRBD2|TRBV24-1
CATSDLLAGGGETQYF
TGTGCCACCAGTGATTTACTAGCGGGAGGTGGGGAGACCCAGTACTTC
>TRBJ2-7|NA|TRBD1|TRBV5-1
CASSLETGGVYEQYF
TGCGCCAGCAGCTTGGAGACAGGGGGTGTCTACGAGCAGTACTTC
>TRBJ1-5|NA|TRBD1|TRBV15
CATSRGTGGTQPQHF
TGTGCCACCAGCAGGGGAACAGGGGGCACTCAGCCCCAGCATTTT
>TRBJ2-1|NA|NA|TRBV9
CASSKLRESGEQFF
TGTGCCAGCAGCAAGCTTCGGGAGTCGGGTGAGCAGTTCTTC
>TRBJ1-1|NA|TRBD1|TRBV30
CAWRSGGRNTEAFF
TGTGCCTGGAGGTCAGGGGGCCGGAACACTGAAGCTTTCTTT
>TRBJ2-2|NA|TRBD2|TRBV27
CASRRTGLAAPTGELFF
TGTGCCAGCAGACGGACCGGACTAGCGGCTCCTACCGGGGAGCTGTTTTTT
>TRBJ2-7|NA|TRBD2|TRBV7-9
CASSFYSGSTSEQYF
TGTGCCAGCAGCTTCTATAGCGGGAGTACCTCCGAGCAGTACTTC
>TRBJ2-7|NA|TRBD2|TRBV27
CASAFTSGRTLYEQYF
TGTGCCAGTGCTTTTACTAGCGGGAGGACCCTTTACGAGCAGTACTTC
>TRBJ1-1|NA|TRBD1|TRBV5-5
CASSLDRAYTEAFF
TGTGCCAGCAGCCTGGACAGGGCCTACACTGAAGCTTTCTTT
>TRBJ1-1|NA|NA|TRBV3-1/TRBV3-2
CASSLRPLPAGGTEAFF
TGTGCCAGCAGCCTTAGACCCCTCCCAGCGGGGGGCACTGAAGCTTTCTTT
>TRBJ2-1|NA|TRBD1|TRBV10-3
CAIREAGGKNEQFF
TGTGCCATCCGGGAAGCAGGGGGCAAAAATGAGCAGTTCTTC
>TRBJ1-6|NA|TRBD1|TRBV27
CASKVYGTADSPLHF
TGTGCCAGCAAAGTTTACGGGACAGCAGATTCACCCCTCCACTTT
>TRBJ1-4|NA|NA|TRBV30
CAWSLPNEKLFF
TGTGCCTGGAGTCTTCCGAATGAAAAACTGTTTTTT
>TRBJ2-3|few|TRBD2|TRBV27
CASSSGTSGYRTDTQYF
TGTGCCAGCAGCTCCGGGACTAGCGGGTACCGCACAGATACGCAGTATTTT
>TRBJ1-5|many|NA|TRBV30
CAWSVYRENQPQHF
TGTGCCTGGAGTGTGTACAGGGAAAATCAGCCCCAGCATTTT
>TRBJ2-1|NA|NA|TRBV7-3
CASSLAGSYNEQFF
TGTGCCAGCAGCTTGGCGGGGTCCTACAATGAGCAGTTCTTC
>TRBJ1-3|NA|NA|TRBV5-1
CASSFRDPSGTIYF
TGCGCCAGCAGCTTCAGGGATCCGTCGGGCACCATATATTTT
>TRBJ2-3|NA|NA|TRBV27
CASSWGPGDDTDTQYF
TGTGCCAGCAGTTGGGGCCCAGGGGATGACACAGATACGCAGTATTTT